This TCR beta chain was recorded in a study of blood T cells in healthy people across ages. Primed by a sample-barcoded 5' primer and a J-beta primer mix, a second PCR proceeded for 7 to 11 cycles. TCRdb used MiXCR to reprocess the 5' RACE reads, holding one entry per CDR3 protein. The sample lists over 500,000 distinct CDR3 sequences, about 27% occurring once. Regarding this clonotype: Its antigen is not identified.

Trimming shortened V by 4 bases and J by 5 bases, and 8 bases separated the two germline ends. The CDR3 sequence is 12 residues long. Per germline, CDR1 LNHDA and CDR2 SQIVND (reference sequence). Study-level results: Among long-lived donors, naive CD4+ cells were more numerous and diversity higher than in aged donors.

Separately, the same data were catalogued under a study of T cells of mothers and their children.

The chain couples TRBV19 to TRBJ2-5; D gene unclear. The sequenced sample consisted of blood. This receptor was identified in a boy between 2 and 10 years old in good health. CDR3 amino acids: CASSTAAETQYF. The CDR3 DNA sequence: TGTGCCAGTAGTACAGCAGCGGAGACCCAGTACTTC.